This T cell receptor (beta chain) is drawn from a study of T cell responses to AZD1222 COVID-19 vaccine. General study results and limits: Baseline seropositives among AZD1222 recipients totaled only 5 to 7.

This CDR3 is 15 amino acids long. Trimming took off 7 bases at V and 0 bases at J, with 16 bases between the two ends. Germline V CDR1 and CDR2: SNHLY, FYNNEI. TCRdb's table, derived via immunoSEQ multiplex PCR, lists solely in-frame clones and lacks some. The sample contains 120,000 to 150,000 clones, 85% to 90% of which appear only once. A remark on this clone: Antigen unknown.

This material consisted of peripheral blood, taken 28 days after the second AZD1222 dose. This receptor was obtained from an adult who received the AZD1222 COVID-19 vaccine. The chain combines TRBV2 with TRBJ2-7; D is undetermined. CDR3 nucleotide sequence: TGTGCCAGCACTACTCGGGCCCTCTACTCCTACGAGCAGTACTTC. It is translated as CASTTRALYSYEQYF.